The T cell receptor (beta chain) described here comes from a study of CD8 T cells in ankylosing spondylitis (TCRdb year 2017). Regarding the research as a whole: To find TCR variants linked to disease, the study profiled T cell receptor beta repertoires in ankylosing spondylitis patients and healthy donors. The full study cohort comprised about 25 ankylosing spondylitis patients and roughly 100 healthy donors. Samples of peripheral blood were taken, and for ankylosing spondylitis patients, synovial fluid was collected as well.

Between the V and J ends, shortened by 4 bases and 0 bases respectively, the junction contains 16 bases. From the cysteine up to the phenylalanine, the CDR3 has a length of 17 residues. The retained sequence is limited to the CDR3, 51 bases, with the frame set at the first base. The germline V gene supplies CDR1 SGHTA and CDR2 FQGNSA. Comments on this clonotype: It has no known antigen specificity. No per-base quality is available; no much larger clone lies one base away.

Overall study outcomes, separate from this receptor: In peripheral blood, the disease-linked clones were found at relatively low frequencies and had a CD8+ phenotype. Some TCR beta motif variants had previously been reported in synovial fluid and blood of reactive arthritis patients, which suggested common disease-initiation mechanisms. A TCR beta motif of several highly homologous amino acid variants appeared characteristic of blood from ankylosing spondylitis patients. Significant enrichment of the disease-linked clones was reported in matched synovial fluid samples from ankylosing spondylitis patients.

This sample was sequenced with an Illumina HiSeq 2500. TCR beta libraries were prepared by quantitative 5'-RACE with molecular barcodes. The authors' analysis ran thus. A new computational method based on a probabilistic model of VDJ rearrangement was used to identify disease-linked TCR variants. TCRdb itself trimmed the public reads at Q25 with fastp, ran MiXCR and retained productive beta chains. Rows with a matching CDR3 protein are joined into one entry that keeps the most common DNA and genes. What appears here as the V and J calls and clone size reflects TCRdb's work, not the paper's. This sample is represented by under 200,000 distinct CDR3 sequences; 11% of them were singletons. The ten largest clones capture roughly 28% of the sample.

Sample: blood, either unsorted or a sorted T cell fraction (not recorded which). The chain uses TRBV7-2 and TRBJ1-5; no D segment can be confidently identified. The clonotype originates from a male donor with ankylosing spondylitis or in good health (not recorded which). The nucleotides are TGTGCCAGCAGCTCCCCCCTGTACAATTCTAGCAATCAGCCCCAGCATTTT. This yields the protein CASSSPLYNSSNQPQHF.